This TCR beta chain was obtained from a study of metastatic and nonmetastatic thyroid tumors. As for the study in general: Samples came from malignant and benign thyroid patients, and repertoires were compared across blood and tumor or nodule tissue.

Under the authors' procedure: Clinicopathological groups of papillary thyroid cancer showed CDR3 differences that were used to build a distant-metastasis classifier. TCRdb re-called the PCR reads via MiXCR. The V and J calls, along with clone size, are taken from TCRdb and not from the paper's own processing. This sample has 5,000 to 8,000 clones, with roughly a sixth found just once. Patients were all untreated before their thyroid surgery. This clone was counted at least ten times. Its target is unknown. General study points: Significantly greater TCR beta diversity was reportedly found in malignant thyroid tumors than in benign nodules (in blood and tumor).

The receptor's source is a male donor with papillary thyroid cancer or a benign thyroid nodule (not recorded which). Some clones in this sample may be carry-over from other donors' samples. The specimen was tumor tissue.

The chain's CDR3 is CASSSDRGRVEQFF. DNA of the CDR3: TGTGCCAGCTCATCCGACAGGGGGCGGGTTGAGCAGTTCTTC. The chain recombines TRBV18 with TRBJ2-1; 10 nucleotides line up with TRBD1. Looked up from germline, CDR1 is KGHSH and CDR2 is LQKENI. This CDR3 has 14 amino acids. J was trimmed by 9 bases and V by 5 bases; bases with no gene match: 7.